Below, one TCR beta chain is given with its context. TCRdb's copy holds only in-frame clones and misses some; the assay was immunoSEQ multiplex PCR. The table has over 200,000 clones, over 80% seen once. Trimming took off 3 bases at V and 4 bases at J, with 18 bases between the two ends. Germline V CDR1 and CDR2: MGHRA, YSYEKL. The CDR3 totals 16 residues. The entry originates in a study of cytomegalovirus exposure and HLA in healthy donors. Study as a whole: In a later analysis, it was reported that the roughly 130 validation repertoires had been produced on the same platform as the roughly 700 repertoires belonging to the first cohort.

The source material was PBMCs. The clonotype was recovered from a woman between 18 and 30 years old in good health and CMV-seronegative. This chain links TRBV4-1 with TRBJ1-1, with D perhaps TRBD1 (6 bases). CDR3 region: CASSQPLGTSATEAFF. The CDR3 DNA reads TGCGCCAGCAGCCAGCCCCTCGGGACATCGGCCACTGAAGCTTTCTTT.